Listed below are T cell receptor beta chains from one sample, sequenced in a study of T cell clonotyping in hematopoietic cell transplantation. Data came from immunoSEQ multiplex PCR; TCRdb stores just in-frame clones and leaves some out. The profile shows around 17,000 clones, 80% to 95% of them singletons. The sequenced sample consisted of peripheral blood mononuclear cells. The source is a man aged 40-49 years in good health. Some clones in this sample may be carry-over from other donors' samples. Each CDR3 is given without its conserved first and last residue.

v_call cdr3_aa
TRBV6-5 ASRKDRGYYEQY
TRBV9 ASSVDLAGGRKVYEQY
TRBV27 ASRTGGYT
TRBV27 ASSLWGMNTEAF
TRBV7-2 ASSLVTGGFAGNTIY
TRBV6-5 ASSYSVWTANNEQF
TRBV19 ASSIRHPATYEQY
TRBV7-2 ASSPGAGRDTQY
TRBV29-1 SVETGRGYT
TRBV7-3 ASSLQFGDTQY
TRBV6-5 ASRVVAGANVLT
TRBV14 ASSQAPDSDTGELF
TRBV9 ASSVASAGELF
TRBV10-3 AISPGQGYEQY
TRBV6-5 ASSYSSWDYEQY
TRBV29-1 SVGSAYTGELF
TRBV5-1 ASSWGTGNTGELF
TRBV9 ASSPRLPQMGHGYT
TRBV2 ASRPDSNQPQH
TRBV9 ASSVEPSEETQY
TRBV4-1 ASSQDQRAEAF
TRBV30 AWSVQGVGGYT
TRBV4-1 ASSSTSTAKGETQY
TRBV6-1 ASSEEGGGNYEQY
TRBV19 ASSIGTSNSYEQY
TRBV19 ASSIIPRANEQF
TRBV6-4 ASSETGNTEAF
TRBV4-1 ASSQESQGNSPLH
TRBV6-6 ASSSGRTDYGYT
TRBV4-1 ASSQERQGLSYEQY
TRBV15 ATSIGTGGNEKLF
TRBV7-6 ASSLVPGEYGTDTQY
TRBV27 ASSSDSDVETQY
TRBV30 ACLPGQYTGELF
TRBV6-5 ASETRETQY
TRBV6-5 ASSRDSTNQPQH
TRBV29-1 SAPDRGAFGYT
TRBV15 ATSRGVTSGRGNEQF
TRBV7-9 ASSLGAANYGYT
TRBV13 ASSPGWGWNTGELF
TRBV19 ASRTRDDTAVYGYT
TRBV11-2 ASSLVPGQPQH
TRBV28 ASSLPGQANQPQH
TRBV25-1 ASSERQGHQPQH
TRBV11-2 ASSLILPYEQY